This T cell receptor beta chain was obtained from a study of cytomegalovirus exposure and HLA in healthy donors. Study as a whole: A preliminary data release comprised 80 million to 95 million unique TCRs obtained from HLA-typed donors.

Primers: 60 Vbeta forward and 13 Jbeta reverse. Produced via immunoSEQ multiplex PCR; TCRdb's table is partial and in-frame only. This sample has 100,000 or so clones, with 65% to 80% found just once. There are 15 residues in the CDR3. The germline V gene has CDR1 KGHSH and CDR2 LQKENI. V lost 3 bases, J lost 0 bases, and 8 bases lay in between. These donors, healthy bone marrow donors, were studied. About this clone itself: Its antigen is unknown.

Study-level findings and limits: Immune exposure information comprised only CMV serostatus. Usually a TCR sequence was rare, but some public TCRs were found in many donors.

V is TRBV18 and J is TRBJ1-4; D may be TRBD1 (5 bases). The receptor was derived from a man aged 30-40 years in good health and CMV-seropositive. The sequenced sample consisted of PBMCs. CDR3 bases: TGTGCCAGCTCACCTTCAGGGCCAACTAATGAAAAACTGTTTTTT. Translated: CASSPSGPTNEKLFF.